This T cell receptor beta chain originates from a study of cytomegalovirus exposure and HLA in healthy donors. Broader study findings: In a later analysis, DRB1 alleles had the most associated TCRs; HLA-C alleles the fewest. The authors later linked a missense DCLRE1C variant to TCR beta V- and J-gene trimming.

13 Jbeta primers and 60 Vbeta primers were used for the PCR. Clones were read by immunoSEQ multiplex PCR, and TCRdb kept only the in-frame ones, dropping some. This table has about 120,000 clones, 76% appearing once. A word on this clone: Its antigen is as yet unknown.

This CDR3 has 16 residues. V shed 4 bases and J 5 bases; nucleotides not matched to a gene: 13. The germline gives CDR1 MNHEY, CDR2 SMNVEV (reference sequence). The material sequenced was PBMCs. The TCR sequence derives from a woman aged 40-49 years in good health and CMV-seropositive. The J gene is TRBJ2-5, the V gene TRBV27, with 7 bases aligning to TRBD1. In nucleotides, the CDR3 is TGTGCCAGCAGTTCGTCGACAGGGTCAGGGGAGGAGACCCAGTACTTC. This translates into CASSSSTGSGEETQYF.